This is a list of T cell receptor beta chains from one sample in a study of blood T cell repertoires in COVID-19. Measured with immunoSEQ multiplex PCR; TCRdb has only the in-frame clones, and not every one. The profile shows around 310,000 clones, roughly nine tenths of them singletons. Sample: PBMCs or T cells enriched from blood (not recorded which). All receptors derive from a woman aged 25 to 39 who had recovered from COVID-19. Both conserved end residues are part of each CDR3. Each record gives: CDR3 length, V gene, clone size, D gene, J gene, CDR3 DNA, CDR3 protein. The D gene is left open where the match is weak. Clone size is given for some rows only: seen once, a few or many times, or a class if the clone is expanded.

14,TRBV6-5,few,.,TRBJ1-6,TGTGCCACCAGAGGAGGGGTTTTAGATTCACCCCTCCACTTT,CATRGGVLDSPLHF
16,TRBV7-9,.,TRBD1,TRBJ1-1,TGTGCCAGCAGCCCGGGACAGTTTAGGGGAAACACTGAAGCTTTCTTT,CASSPGQFRGNTEAFF
20,TRBV21-1,.,.,TRBJ1-2,TGTGCCAGCAGCAAAGCGTACCCCAGGGGTTCTATAGGGTACAACTATGGCTACACCTTC,CASSKAYPRGSIGYNYGYTF
13,TRBV5-1,.,.,TRBJ1-1,TGCGCCAGCAGTCTGACACGTAACACTGAAGCTTTCTTT,CASSLTRNTEAFF
19,TRBV7-7,.,TRBD1,TRBJ2-1,TGTGCTAGCAGCTTATTTCCTATCGCGTCGGGACAGGGGAACAATGAGCAGTTCTTC,CASSLFPIASGQGNNEQFF
14,TRBV27,.,.,TRBJ2-4,TGTGCCAGCAGTTTTGCAGGGGGGAAAAACATTCAGTACTTC,CASSFAGGKNIQYF
13,TRBV7-6,.,.,TRBJ2-7,TGTGCCAGCAGCCAAGGACTGAGGACCGAGGTTTCTTTC,CASSQGLRTEVSF
13,TRBV12-3/TRBV12-4,.,.,TRBJ2-5,TGTGCCAGCAGTTTGGTACAGGTGGGGACCCAGTACTTC,CASSLVQVGTQYF
13,TRBV7-9,.,.,TRBJ2-1,TGTGCCAGCGCCGATCGGAGCAGCGATGAGCAGTTCTTC,CASADRSSDEQFF
17,TRBV5-4,.,TRBD2,TRBJ2-5,TGTGCCAGCAGCTTCGGAGGCGGGAGGGCCCTACAAGAGACCCAGTACTTC,CASSFGGGRALQETQYF
18,TRBV3-1/TRBV3-2,.,TRBD2,TRBJ2-5,TGTGCCAGCAGCCCCCTGGGACTAGCGGGAAGATCTGGAGAGACCCAGTACTTC,CASSPLGLAGRSGETQYF
12,TRBV29-1,.,.,TRBJ1-1,TGCAGCGTTGAAGGGGCCGACACTGAAGCTTTCTTT,CSVEGADTEAFF
13,TRBV7-6,.,TRBD2,TRBJ2-5,TGTGCCACCGGAGCGGGAGGGCGAGAGACCCAGTACTTC,CATGAGGRETQYF
16,TRBV28,.,TRBD1,TRBJ1-5,TGTGCCAGCAGTTTACGACAGGGTCAAAGCAATCAGCCCCAGCATTTT,CASSLRQGQSNQPQHF
14,TRBV6-4,.,.,TRBJ1-1,TGTGCCAGCAGTAAAGACGGACGGGGCACTGAAGCTTTCTTT,CASSKDGRGTEAFF
11,TRBV30,.,.,TRBJ1-1,TGTGCCTGGGGTAACTACTTTGAAGCTTTCTTT,CAWGNYFEAFF
15,TRBV10-3,.,.,TRBJ2-1,TGTGCCATCAGTGAGTCGAGGCCTGCGATGAGGGAGCAGTTCTTC,CAISESRPAMREQFF
15,TRBV24-1,.,.,TRBJ1-3,TGTGCCACCAGTGATACCAGGGGCTCTGGAAACACCATATATTTT,CATSDTRGSGNTIYF
14,TRBV27,.,.,TRBJ1-6,TGTGCCAGCAGCGCGGGGTCCTATAATTCACCCCTCCACTTT,CASSAGSYNSPLHF
15,TRBV19,.,TRBD2,TRBJ2-1,TGTGCCACACGACCTTTAGCGGGATCTTTGAATGAGCAGTTCTTC,CATRPLAGSLNEQFF
15,TRBV27,.,.,TRBJ1-1,TGTGCCAGCAGGAGGGGGGGCCTGATGAACACTGAAGCTTTCTTT,CASRRGGLMNTEAFF
16,TRBV2,.,.,TRBJ1-1,TGTGCCAGCAGTGAACAAAGGGGACAAGGTAACACTGAAGCTTTCTTT,CASSEQRGQGNTEAFF
16,TRBV14,.,TRBD2,TRBJ2-3,TGTGCCAGCAGCCAAGGGTCTAGCGGGAGTACCGATACGCAGTATTTT,CASSQGSSGSTDTQYF
14,TRBV29-1,.,.,TRBJ2-7,TGCAGCGTTGAAGACGGCGACAACCTTTACGAGCAGTACTTC,CSVEDGDNLYEQYF
17,TRBV7-2,.,.,TRBJ2-5,TGTGCCAGCAGCTTAGCCGTGGGGCAGGCGTACCAAGAGACCCAGTACTTC,CASSLAVGQAYQETQYF
13,TRBV12-3/TRBV12-4,.,TRBD1,TRBJ1-2,TGTGCCAGCAGTTCCGGGACAGGGGGTGGCTACACCTTC,CASSSGTGGGYTF
13,TRBV24-1,.,.,TRBJ1-4,TGTGCCACCAGTGATTTGCTGAGTGAAAAACTGTTTTTT,CATSDLLSEKLFF
12,TRBV6-2/TRBV6-3,.,.,TRBJ2-2,TGTGCCAGCAGTTACTCTTCTCCGGAGCTGTTTTTT,CASSYSSPELFF
14,TRBV7-2,.,TRBD2,TRBJ2-7,TGTGCCAGCAGTCCCGGGGGGGGGATCTACGAGCAGTACTTC,CASSPGGGIYEQYF
12,TRBV25-1,.,.,TRBJ2-1,TGTGCCAGCAGTTATGGTCCAGATGAGCAGTTCTTC,CASSYGPDEQFF
14,TRBV4-1,.,.,TRBJ1-2,TGCGCCAGCAGCCGGGCCGGACAGACGTATGGCTACACCTTC,CASSRAGQTYGYTF
15,TRBV28,.,TRBD1,TRBJ1-6,TGTGCCAGCGCTTTTTTTCTGACAGGGTTTTCACCCCTCCACTTT,CASAFFLTGFSPLHF
12,TRBV11-2,.,.,TRBJ1-3,TGTGCCAGCAGCTTAGGTATAGACACCATATATTTT,CASSLGIDTIYF
13,TRBV5-4,.,.,TRBJ2-7,TGTGCCAGCAGTTTTAGCGGCACCTACGAGCAGTACTTC,CASSFSGTYEQYF
16,TRBV15,.,TRBD2,TRBJ2-2,TGTGCCACCAGCGGCGGGGGAGCCTCTGATACCGGGGAGCTGTTTTTT,CATSGGGASDTGELFF
18,TRBV5-1,.,.,TRBJ2-3,TGCGCCAGCAGCTTGTACCGCCAAGCGGTTCTAATCCGGGATACGCAGTATTTT,CASSLYRQAVLIRDTQYF
18,TRBV6-2/TRBV6-3,.,TRBD2,TRBJ2-6,TGTGCCAGCAGCATAACTCTAGCGGGAGTATCTGGGGCCAACGTCCTGACTTTC,CASSITLAGVSGANVLTF
14,TRBV7-2,.,TRBD1,TRBJ1-1,TGTGCCAGCAGCCCTGGACAGGCGAACACTGAAGCTTTCTTT,CASSPGQANTEAFF
12,TRBV18,.,.,TRBJ2-7,TGTGCCAGCTCTTCCGGGGTCTACGAGCAGTACTTC,CASSSGVYEQYF
15,TRBV19,.,TRBD1,TRBJ2-7,TGTGCCAGTAGTCCACGACAGGGTCTGTTCGACGAGCAGTACTTC,CASSPRQGLFDEQYF
15,TRBV29-1,once,TRBD2,TRBJ2-7,TGCAGCGTGGAGAGACTAGCGGGAAGATTGTCGGAGCAGTACTTC,CSVERLAGRLSEQYF
14,TRBV7-2,.,.,TRBJ1-5,TGTGCCAGCAGCTTAGCGCAGGCTAATCAGCCCCAGCATTTT,CASSLAQANQPQHF
13,TRBV18,.,.,TRBJ1-2,TGTGCCAGCTCCCGTACCCAGAACTATGGCTACACCTTC,CASSRTQNYGYTF
17,TRBV30,.,.,TRBJ1-5,TGTGCCTGGAGTCCTAAACAGGGCCGTCATAGCAATCAGCCCCAGCATTTT,CAWSPKQGRHSNQPQHF
16,TRBV19,.,.,TRBJ2-5,TGTGCCAGTAGTATGGGGGCGGGGGCCTGGGGAGAGACCCAGTACTTC,CASSMGAGAWGETQYF
14,TRBV30,.,TRBD1,TRBJ1-1,TGTGCCTGGAGTGTAGGGGGCGCGGACACTGAAGCTTTCTTT,CAWSVGGADTEAFF
18,TRBV18,.,TRBD1,TRBJ1-5,TGTGCCAGCTCACCAGTGGCAGGGGGCGCGTTTAGCAATCAGCCCCAGCATTTT,CASSPVAGGAFSNQPQHF
15,TRBV5-6,once,.,TRBJ2-1,TGTGCCAGCAGCTTCAGACTAGGGATTTCGCATGAGCAGTTCTTC,CASSFRLGISHEQFF
15,TRBV6-2/TRBV6-3,.,TRBD1,TRBJ2-3,TGTGCCAGCAGTGACCAGGGGGCGAGCACAGATACGCAGTATTTT,CASSDQGASTDTQYF
15,TRBV5-1,.,TRBD1,TRBJ2-7,TGCGCCAGCAGCCCCGAACAGGGGATTGGCTACGAGCAGTACTTC,CASSPEQGIGYEQYF
14,TRBV5-1,.,.,TRBJ1-2,TGCGCCAGCAGCCCCATGGCGGTAACCTATGGCTACACCTTC,CASSPMAVTYGYTF
14,TRBV7-9,once,TRBD1,TRBJ1-2,TGTGCCAGCAGCTTTGGAGGGGGCGGGAATGGCTACACCTTC,CASSFGGGGNGYTF
15,TRBV10-3,.,.,TRBJ1-1,TGTGCCATCAGTGACCCAGGGGCGAGGAATACTGAAGCTTTCTTT,CAISDPGARNTEAFF
12,TRBV12-3/TRBV12-4,.,.,TRBJ1-5,TGTGCCAGCAGTTCCTTACTACTGCGCCAGCATTTT,CASSSLLLRQHF
15,TRBV6-4,once,.,TRBJ2-3,TGTGCCAGCAGTGACGAGGGTAGGGGCACAGATACGCAGTATTTT,CASSDEGRGTDTQYF
13,TRBV7-2,.,.,TRBJ1-1,TGTGCCAGCAGCATACAGGGTCGGACTGAAGCTTTCTTT,CASSIQGRTEAFF
18,TRBV6-1,.,TRBD2,TRBJ2-1,TGTGCCAGCAGTGAAGACGCTAGCGGGAGAGCCCCAATGTATGAGCAGTTCTTC,CASSEDASGRAPMYEQFF
13,TRBV18,.,.,TRBJ1-1,TGTGCCAGCTCACCAGCCCGGGACACTGAAGCTTTCTTT,CASSPARDTEAFF
12,TRBV18,.,.,TRBJ1-2,TGTGCCAGCTCACCGGTACAGGGAGGCTACACCTTC,CASSPVQGGYTF
16,TRBV27,.,TRBD2,TRBJ2-1,TGTGCCAGCGGAAGCACTAGCGGGATAGGTCTGAATGAGCAGTTCTTC,CASGSTSGIGLNEQFF